This entry is about one T cell receptor beta chain. Then a second PCR, running roughly 7 to 11 cycles, was carried out with a sample-barcoded 5' primer and a J-beta primer mix. TCRdb re-called the 5' RACE reads with MiXCR, one entry per CDR3 protein. The sample records about 780,000 distinct CDR3 sequences, roughly 25% being singletons. This sample is part of a study of blood T cells in healthy people across ages. The V gene lost 1 base and the J gene lost 8 bases, with 9 bases spanning the gap. The CDR3 contains 12 residues. The germline CDR1 and CDR2 sequences are SGHRS and YFSETQ. The same specimen was also included in a second study, on T cells of mothers and their children.

The clonotype originates from a boy aged 10-17 years in good health. The sequenced material came from blood. V is TRBV5-1 and J is TRBJ1-1; no definite D call. CDR3 in amino acids: CASSLPGPEAFF. In DNA, the CDR3 is TGCGCCAGCAGCTTGCCAGGCCCAGAAGCTTTCTTT.